Presented here are 32 T cell receptor beta chains from one specimen sequenced in a study of T-cell reconstitution after alpha-beta-depleted transplantation in children. As it was prepared, the TCRbeta library received unique molecular identifiers. TCRdb itself ran the PCR reads through MiXCR, one entry per CDR3 protein. The sample carries 900,000 or so distinct CDR3 sequences, approximately 15% recorded once. Sequencing was performed on PBMCs, mostly from graft donor cells, taken 360 days after TCRalphabeta/CD19-depleted stem cell transplant. The receptors here all came from a male patient aged 10 to 17 who had a stem cell transplant for acute lymphoblastic leukemia, so the T cells may come from the graft donor.

In this sample, this clonotype turned up many times. The chain recombines TRBV7-9 with TRBJ1-1; D may be TRBD1 (6 bases). The CDR3 extends over 13 amino acids. Per the germline V gene, CDR1 is SEHNR and CDR2 is FQNEAQ (reference sequence). Trimming cost V 1 base and J 7 bases, with 10 bases left between them. CDR3 bases: TGTGCCAGCAGCTTAGACAGGGTTGGTGAAGCTTTCTTT. As protein: CASSLDRVGEAFF.

The chain recombines TRBV6-5 with TRBJ2-1; D gene unclear. Trimming stripped 8 bases from V and 10 bases from J, with 12 bases between. Germline CDR1 MNHEY, CDR2 SVGAGI. CDR3 size: 11 residues. In DNA form, the CDR3 reads TGTGCCAGCTTAGTCAACGGGGAGCAGTTCTTC. Its translation is CASLVNGEQFF.

This clonotype came up many times. The rearrangement links TRBV4-1 to TRBJ2-1, with 7 bases that match TRBD1. Germline V gives CDR1 MGHRA, CDR2 YSYEKL. This CDR3 is 16 amino acids long. The J segment lost 2 bases and the V segment lost 4 bases, leaving 8 bases of the junction unmatched. The CDR3 nucleotides read TGCGCCAGCAGCCTAATAACAGGGGCCCCCTACAATGAGCAGTTCTTC. Encoded protein: CASSLITGAPYNEQFF.

This clonotype was detected a few times. The chain couples TRBV29-1 to TRBJ2-5; D gene uncertain. V dropped 3 bases and J dropped 2 bases, with 7 bases sitting between them. The CDR3 totals 12 residues. Germline lookup yields CDR1 SQVTM and CDR2 ANQGSEA. In nucleotides, the CDR3 is TGCAGCGTTGAGCCTCTACAAGAGACCCAGTACTTC. Its translation: CSVEPLQETQYF.

The chain carries TRBV24-1 and TRBJ2-5; 7 bases match TRBD1. V was clipped by 1 base and J by 5 bases; unmatched bases: 9. This CDR3 has 16 residues. CDR1 KGHDR and CDR2 SFDVKD come from the germline V gene. This CDR3 reads CATSDFGRGLGETQYF. The CDR3, as DNA: TGTGCCACCAGTGATTTTGGAAGGGGGCTGGGGGAGACCCAGTACTTC.

A few counts support this clonotype. V usage is TRBV7-9 and J usage is TRBJ2-2; 7 nucleotides match TRBD1. The CDR3 loop spans 15 amino acids. In germline, CDR1 is SEHNR, CDR2 FQNEAQ (reference sequence). V trimming: 11 bases; J trimming: 2 bases; junction bases outside the gene matches: 11. The DNA of the CDR3 is TGTGCCGCTCCCTCCGGGACAGCTAACACCGGGGAGCTGTTTTTT. It yields the protein CAAPSGTANTGELFF.

The J gene is TRBJ2-3, the V gene TRBV5-1, with TRBD2 matching over 12 bases. The V segment lost 4 bases and the J segment 0 bases; nucleotides outside the gene matches: 3. CDR1 and CDR2 (germline): SGHRS, YFSETQ. The CDR3 has 16 residues. CDR3 in amino acids: CASSKGTSGSTDTQYF. The CDR3 bases are TGCGCCAGCAGCAAAGGGACTAGCGGGAGCACAGATACGCAGTATTTT.

This chain connects TRBV3-1 to TRBJ1-1; weak D call: TRBD1 (5 bases). CDR3 length equals 12 residues. Germline assignment: CDR1 LGHDT and CDR2 YNNKEL (reference sequence). Deletions cut 4 bases from V and 10 bases from J, with 13 bases between. The CDR3 here is CASSRTEGRAFF. CDR3 nucleotides: TGTGCCAGCAGCCGCACCGAGGGGCGAGCTTTCTTT.

This chain connects TRBV20-1 to TRBJ2-1, with a possible D match to TRBD2 (6 bases). The length of the CDR3 is 14 residues. The germline CDR1 and CDR2 sequences are DFQATT and SNEGSKA (reference sequence). Trimming pared 3 bases from V and 3 bases from J, leaving 12 bases between. As DNA, the CDR3 is TGCAGTGCTAGGAGCGGGCCTTTCTACAATGAGCAGTTCTTC. It is translated as CSARSGPFYNEQFF.

This clonotype was counted a few times. The chain is built from TRBV5-1 and TRBJ2-3, with TRBD2 matching 7 bases. After removal of 4 bases from V and 6 bases from J, the junction contained 5 bases not matched to a gene. Germline loops: CDR1 SGHRS, CDR2 YFSETQ. The CDR3 runs to 13 residues. The CDR3 region is CASSPRERDTQYF. The CDR3 DNA sequence: TGCGCCAGCAGCCCGCGGGAGAGGGATACGCAGTATTTT.

The rearrangement links TRBV4-1 to TRBJ2-1, with 10 bases fitting TRBD2. The length of the CDR3 is 14 residues. With 2 bases clipped from V and 7 bases from J, the junction kept 2 bases outside the gene matches. Germline-derived CDR1 and CDR2 are MGHRA and YSYEKL. The CDR3 spells CASSQPGLANEQFF. In DNA form, the CDR3 reads TGCGCCAGCAGCCAACCGGGACTAGCGAATGAGCAGTTCTTC.

There are a few counts of this clonotype. The chain joins TRBV18 to TRBJ2-3; 14 bases fit TRBD2. Trimming removed 4 bases from V and 5 bases from J; junction bases left unmatched: 5. Germline V gene lookup returns CDR1 KGHSH and CDR2 LQKENI. This CDR3 has 16 amino acids. CDR3 amino acids: CASSLGTSGSQDTQYF. CDR3 nucleotide sequence: TGTGCCAGCTCACTTGGGACTAGCGGGAGTCAAGATACGCAGTATTTT.

This clonotype was recorded many times. The CDR3 nucleotides are TGCAGCGTTGTATCCTACGGACAGCCCTCCTACGAGCAGTACTTC. Protein product: CSVVSYGQPSYEQYF. This chain uses TRBV29-1 with TRBJ2-7; possible D gene TRBD1, 6 bases. V gave up 4 bases and J gave up 0 bases, with 16 bases separating them. The germline V gene has CDR1 SQVTM and CDR2 ANQGSEA. The CDR3 sequence is 15 residues long.

This clonotype was seen a few times. The chain joins TRBV15 to TRBJ2-5; weak D call: TRBD2 (5 bases). The ends were cut back, 5 bases at V and 0 bases at J, with 7 bases in the middle. CDR1 is LNHNV, CDR2 YYDKDF, per germline (reference sequence). This CDR3 comprises 13 residues. The CDR3 loop reads CATSPGNQETQYF. Written as DNA, the CDR3 is TGTGCCACCAGCCCCGGGAACCAAGAGACCCAGTACTTC.

This clonotype was seen more than once but under ten times. V usage is TRBV12-3 or TRBV12-4 and J usage is TRBJ2-7, with a weak D call TRBD1 (7 bases). The CDR3 is made up of 16 amino acids. The V end was cut by 0 bases, the J end by 2 bases, with 14 bases between. CDR3 nucleotide sequence: TGTGCCAGCAGTTTAGCCCTGACAGGGACTCCCTACGAGCAGTACTTC. Translation: CASSLALTGTPYEQYF.

The chain links TRBV7-9 to TRBJ2-1, with D unclear. V lost 2 bases, J lost 7 bases, and 15 bases lay in between. This CDR3 has 15 amino acids. CDR1 is SEHNR and CDR2 is FQNEAQ in the germline V gene (reference sequence). The CDR3 DNA reads TGTGCCAGCAGCTTACATGCTTCGACTGGGAATGAGCAGTTCTTC. This codes for CASSLHASTGNEQFF.

This clonotype was observed a few times. The rearrangement joins TRBV12-3 or TRBV12-4 to TRBJ2-1; 8 bases map to TRBD2. The CDR3 spans 15 residues. The ends lost 6 bases at V and 1 base at J; junction bases unmatched: 5. CDR3 in amino acids: CASRWGLGSYNEQFF. The CDR3 coding sequence is TGTGCCAGCAGGTGGGGACTAGGTTCCTACAATGAGCAGTTCTTC.

This chain links TRBV7-9 with TRBJ2-3; tentative D call: TRBD2 (5 bases). The germline gives CDR1 SEHNR, CDR2 FQNEAQ (reference sequence). The length of the CDR3 is 15 residues. V lost 1 base and J lost 2, with 10 bases in between. The CDR3 here is CASSLGFRDTDTQYF. CDR3 sequence (DNA): TGTGCCAGCAGCTTAGGTTTCCGGGACACAGATACGCAGTATTTT. Combining the CDR3 with reference TRBV7-9 and TRBJ2-3 gives the whole variable domain DTGVSQNPRHKITKRGQNVTFRCDPISEHNRLYWYRQTLGQGPEFLTYFQNEAQLEKSRLLSDRFSAERPKGSFSTLEIQRTEQGDSAMYLCASSLGFRDTDTQYFGPGTRLTVL.

This clonotype was observed a handful of times. The chain uses TRBV12-3 or TRBV12-4 and TRBJ2-1; 8 bases agree with TRBD2. The CDR3 is made up of 12 amino acids. The V gene end was trimmed by 9 bases and the J gene end by 7 bases; junction bases not matched to a gene: 5. The CDR3 nucleotides read TGTGCCAGTGAGCGGGAGAGGAATGAGCAGTTCTTC. Translated, it gives CASERERNEQFF.

The V gene is TRBV5-1, the J gene TRBJ2-5; D is perhaps TRBD1 (5 bases). The germline gives CDR1 SGHRS, CDR2 YFSETQ. Trimming pared 0 bases from V and 3 bases from J, leaving 9 bases between. This CDR3 is 14 amino acids long. CDR3 residues: CASSLASGKETQYF. DNA of the CDR3: TGCGCCAGCAGCTTGGCATCAGGGAAAGAGACCCAGTACTTC.

A remark on this clonotype: It may be a read error: a sequence one base away is much more abundant. V gene TRBV2 combines with J gene TRBJ2-1, with 8 bases that match TRBD1. Germline V gene sequence: CDR1 SNHLY, CDR2 FYNNEI. This CDR3 region has 14 residues. This chain's CDR3 is CTSSRQGLANEQFF. DNA of the CDR3: TGTACCAGCAGTCGACAGGGGTTGGCCAATGAGCAGTTCTTC.

There are a few counts of this clonotype. V usage is TRBV2 and J usage is TRBJ2-2; D is ambiguous. The V end was cut by 10 bases, the J end by 2 bases, with 14 bases between. Germline lookup yields CDR1 SNHLY and CDR2 FYNNEI. CDR3 length: 14 amino acids. This chain's CDR3 is CAIATGQNTGELFF. The CDR3 nucleotides read TGTGCCATCGCGACGGGTCAAAACACCGGGGAGCTGTTTTTT.

This clonotype was observed a single time. This chain uses TRBV12-3 or TRBV12-4 with TRBJ1-5; no definite D call. The germline V and J ends were trimmed by 3 bases and 7 bases, with 19 bases remaining between them. CDR3 size: 16 residues. CDR3 loop: CASSFDDNSSLQPQHF. In DNA, the CDR3 is TGTGCCAGCAGTTTCGATGACAATTCGTCGTTACAGCCCCAGCATTTT.

This clonotype turned up a few times. The chain has TRBV15 and TRBJ1-5; D call uncertain. The length of the CDR3 is 15 residues. V lost 1 base to trimming and J lost 4 bases, with 11 bases between them. CDR1 is LNHNV and CDR2 is YYDKDF in the germline V gene (reference sequence). CDR3 sequence reads: CATSRALDGNQPQHF. In DNA, the CDR3 is TGTGCCACCAGCAGAGCCCTGGACGGAAATCAGCCCCAGCATTTT.

The CDR3 is CASSLYYAFEQYF. The CDR3 DNA is TGTGCCAGCAGCTTATACTACGCTTTTGAGCAGTACTTC. The chain recombines TRBV7-8 with TRBJ2-7; D uncertain. V was cut by 2 bases and J by 7 bases, with 12 bases left in between. CDR3 length equals 13 residues. Germline V gives CDR1 SGHVS, CDR2 FQNEAQ.

This clonotype was counted a few times. The chain recombines TRBV4-1 with TRBJ2-1, with no clear D. The length of the CDR3 is 15 residues. V gave up 2 bases and J gave up 6 bases, with 14 bases separating them. Germline values: CDR1 MGHRA, CDR2 YSYEKL. CDR3 loop: CASSQTPLLSNEQFF. The CDR3 nucleotides read TGCGCCAGCAGCCAAACTCCTCTTCTCTCCAATGAGCAGTTCTTC.

This clonotype was counted a few times. V is TRBV27 and J is TRBJ2-1; D gene unclear. Germline CDR1 is MNHEY and CDR2 is SMNVEV (reference sequence). This CDR3 region has 13 residues. The V end was cut by 5 bases, the J end by 7 bases, with 12 bases between. The CDR3 DNA follows: TGTGCCAGCAGTCCCCTCCCCGATAATGAGCAGTTCTTC. Translating it yields CASSPLPDNEQFF.

The chain has TRBV12-3 or TRBV12-4 and TRBJ2-3; 14 bases match TRBD2. J was trimmed by 0 bases and V by 4 bases; bases with no gene match: 12. This CDR3 has 20 amino acids. In DNA form, the CDR3 reads TGTGCCAGCAGTTCCCCGGGACTAGCGGGAGTGCACTTAAGCACAGATACGCAGTATTTT. It yields the protein CASSSPGLAGVHLSTDTQYF.

The rearrangement links TRBV20-1 to TRBJ2-1; 9 nucleotides match TRBD2. The V segment lost 0 bases and the J segment 0 bases; nucleotides outside the gene matches: 0. Germline CDR1 DFQATT, CDR2 SNEGSKA (reference sequence). CDR3 length: 15 amino acids. The CDR3 nucleotides are TGCAGTGCTAGAGAGACTAGCGGCTCCTACAATGAGCAGTTCTTC. Its translation: CSARETSGSYNEQFF.

This clonotype turned up a few times. The chain employs TRBV5-1 and TRBJ2-2; D is unclear. V was pared by 4 bases and J by 1 base, with 11 bases between. From germline, CDR1 is SGHRS and CDR2 YFSETQ. The CDR3 is 15 residues long. CDR3 DNA: TGCGCCAGCAGCACCGGGTCCCTGAACACCGGGGAGCTGTTTTTT. It is translated as CASSTGSLNTGELFF.

V is TRBV4-2 and J is TRBJ2-3, with no clear D. The CDR3 is made up of 17 amino acids. V was pared by 1 base and J by 6 bases, with 20 bases between. Per germline, CDR1 LGHNA and CDR2 YNFKEQ. CDR3 coding DNA: TGTGCCAGCAGCCAAGGGCCGGCAGGCGGTGGCATGGATACGCAGTATTTT. It specifies CASSQGPAGGGMDTQYF.

The gene calls are TRBV28 and TRBJ2-1; TRBD2 matches at 7 bases. The CDR3 has 18 amino acids. Germline CDR1 reads MDHEN; CDR2 reads SYDVKM. V gave up 3 bases and J gave up 6 bases; unmatched junction bases: 17. The CDR3 here is CASSLSRLAPKLGNEQFF. The CDR3 nucleotides are TGTGCCAGCAGTTTGTCCAGACTAGCCCCCAAATTGGGCAATGAGCAGTTCTTC. Full variable domain (missing parts from reference TRBV28 and TRBJ2-1): DVKVTQSSRYLVKRTGEKVFLECVQDMDHENMFWYRQDPGLGLRLIYFSYDVKMKEKGDIPEGYSVSREKKERFSLILESASTNQTSMYLCASSLSRLAPKLGNEQFFGPGTRLTVL.